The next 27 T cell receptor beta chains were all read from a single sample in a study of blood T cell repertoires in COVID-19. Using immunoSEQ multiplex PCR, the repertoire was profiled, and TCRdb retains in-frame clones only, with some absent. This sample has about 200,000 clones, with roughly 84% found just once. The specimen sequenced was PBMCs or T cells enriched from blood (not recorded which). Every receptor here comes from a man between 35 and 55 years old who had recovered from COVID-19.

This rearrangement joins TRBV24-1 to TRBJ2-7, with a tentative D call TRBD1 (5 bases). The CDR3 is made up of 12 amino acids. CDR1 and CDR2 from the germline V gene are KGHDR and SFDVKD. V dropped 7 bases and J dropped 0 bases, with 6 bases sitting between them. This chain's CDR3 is CATRTASYEQYF. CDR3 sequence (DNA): TGTGCCACCAGGACAGCCTCCTACGAGCAGTACTTC.

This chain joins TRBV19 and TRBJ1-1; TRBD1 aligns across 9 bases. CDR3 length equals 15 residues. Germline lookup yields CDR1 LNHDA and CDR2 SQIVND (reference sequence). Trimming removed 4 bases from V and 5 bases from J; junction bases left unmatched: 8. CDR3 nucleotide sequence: TGTGCCAGTAGTAGTACAGGGGGCGCGAGAACTGAAGCTTTCTTT. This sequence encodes CASSSTGGARTEAFF.

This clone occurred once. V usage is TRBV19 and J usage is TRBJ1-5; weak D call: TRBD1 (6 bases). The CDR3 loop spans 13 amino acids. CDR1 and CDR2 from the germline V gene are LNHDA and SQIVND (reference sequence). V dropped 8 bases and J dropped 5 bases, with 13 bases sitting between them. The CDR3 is CASLQGSYQPQHF. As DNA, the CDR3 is TGTGCCAGTCTACAGGGATCCTATCAGCCCCAGCATTTT.

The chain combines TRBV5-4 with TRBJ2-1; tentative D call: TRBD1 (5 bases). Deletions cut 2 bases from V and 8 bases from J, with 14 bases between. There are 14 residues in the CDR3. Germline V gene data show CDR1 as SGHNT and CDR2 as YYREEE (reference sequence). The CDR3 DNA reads TGTGCCAGCAGCTTAAGGGCAGGGTACGATGAGCAGTTCTTC. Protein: CASSLRAGYDEQFF.

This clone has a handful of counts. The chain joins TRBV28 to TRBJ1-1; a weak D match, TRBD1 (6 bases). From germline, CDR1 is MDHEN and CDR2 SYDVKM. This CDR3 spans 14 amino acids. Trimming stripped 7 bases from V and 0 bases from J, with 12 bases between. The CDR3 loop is CASNREILNTEAFF. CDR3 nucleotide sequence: TGTGCCAGCAACAGGGAGATCCTGAACACTGAAGCTTTCTTT.

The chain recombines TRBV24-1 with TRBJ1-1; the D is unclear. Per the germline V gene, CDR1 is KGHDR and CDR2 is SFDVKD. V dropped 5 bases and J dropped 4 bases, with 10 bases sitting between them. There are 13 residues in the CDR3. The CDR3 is CATSGGSATEAFF. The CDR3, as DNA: TGTGCCACCAGTGGAGGTTCAGCCACTGAAGCTTTCTTT.

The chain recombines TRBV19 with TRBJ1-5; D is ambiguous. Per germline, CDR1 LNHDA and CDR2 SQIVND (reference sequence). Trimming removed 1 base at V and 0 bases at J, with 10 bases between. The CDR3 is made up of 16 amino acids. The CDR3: CASSIVTVYSNQPQHF. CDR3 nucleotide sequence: TGTGCCAGTAGTATAGTAACAGTTTATAGCAATCAGCCCCAGCATTTT.

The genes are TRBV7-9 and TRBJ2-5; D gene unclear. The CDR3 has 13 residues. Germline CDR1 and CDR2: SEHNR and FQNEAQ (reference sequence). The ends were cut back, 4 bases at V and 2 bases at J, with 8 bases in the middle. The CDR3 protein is CASSSAWQETQYF. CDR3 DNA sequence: TGTGCCAGCAGCTCCGCGTGGCAAGAGACCCAGTACTTC.

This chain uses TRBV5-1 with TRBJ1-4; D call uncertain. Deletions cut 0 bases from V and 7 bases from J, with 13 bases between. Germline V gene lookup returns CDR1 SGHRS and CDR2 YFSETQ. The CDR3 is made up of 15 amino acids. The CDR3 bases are TGCGCCAGCAGCTTGGAAGGGAGGGAGGGTGAAAAACTGTTTTTT. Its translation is CASSLEGREGEKLFF.

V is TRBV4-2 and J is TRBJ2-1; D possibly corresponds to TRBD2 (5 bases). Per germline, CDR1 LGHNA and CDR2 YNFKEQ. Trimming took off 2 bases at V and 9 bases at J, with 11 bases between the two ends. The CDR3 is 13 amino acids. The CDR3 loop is CASSQSLRVEQFF. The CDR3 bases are TGTGCCAGCAGCCAATCTTTGAGGGTTGAGCAGTTCTTC.

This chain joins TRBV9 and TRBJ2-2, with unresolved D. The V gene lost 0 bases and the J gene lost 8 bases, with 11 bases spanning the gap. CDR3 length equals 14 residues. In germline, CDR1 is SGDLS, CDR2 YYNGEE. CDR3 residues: CASSVDHLGGELFF. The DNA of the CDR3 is TGTGCCAGCAGCGTAGATCATCTAGGTGGGGAGCTGTTTTTT.

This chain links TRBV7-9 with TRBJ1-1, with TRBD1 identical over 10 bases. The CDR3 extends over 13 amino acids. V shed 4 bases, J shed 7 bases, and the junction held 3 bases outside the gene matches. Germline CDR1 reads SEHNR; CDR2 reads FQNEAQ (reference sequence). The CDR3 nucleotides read TGTGCCAGCAGCTCCTGGGACAGGGGTGAAGCTTTCTTT. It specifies CASSSWDRGEAFF.

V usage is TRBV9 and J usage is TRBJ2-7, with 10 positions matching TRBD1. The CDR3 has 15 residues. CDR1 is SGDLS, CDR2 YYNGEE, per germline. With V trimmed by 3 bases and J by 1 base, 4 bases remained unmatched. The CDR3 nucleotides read TGTGCCAGCAGCGAGGGACAGGGGTCGTCCTACGAGCAGTACTTC. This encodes CASSEGQGSSYEQYF.

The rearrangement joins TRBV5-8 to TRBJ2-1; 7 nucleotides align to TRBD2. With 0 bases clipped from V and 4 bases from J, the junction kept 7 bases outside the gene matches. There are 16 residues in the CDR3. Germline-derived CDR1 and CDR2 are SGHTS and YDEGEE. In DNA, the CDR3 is TGTGCCAGCAGCTTGGCCATTGCGGGGGTTTACAATGAGCAGTTCTTC. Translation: CASSLAIAGVYNEQFF.

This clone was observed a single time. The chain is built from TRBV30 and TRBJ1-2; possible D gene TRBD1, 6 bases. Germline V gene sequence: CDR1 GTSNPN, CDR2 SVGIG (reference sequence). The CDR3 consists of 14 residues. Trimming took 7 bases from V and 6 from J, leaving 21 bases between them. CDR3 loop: CAFSFYRGADGYTF. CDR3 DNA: TGTGCCTTTTCCTTCTATCGGGGGGCTGATGGCTACACCTTC.

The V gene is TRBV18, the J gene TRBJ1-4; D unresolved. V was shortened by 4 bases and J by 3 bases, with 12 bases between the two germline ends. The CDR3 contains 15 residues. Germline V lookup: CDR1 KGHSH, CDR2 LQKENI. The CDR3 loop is CASSRNIVPNEKLFF. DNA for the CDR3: TGTGCCAGCTCACGAAACATCGTGCCTAATGAAAAACTGTTTTTT.

The CDR3 here is CASSLTGSGVGNTIYF. The CDR3 DNA is TGTGCCAGCAGCTTAACGGGGTCAGGGGTTGGAAACACCATATATTTT. The chain is built from TRBV7-3 and TRBJ1-3, with a possible D match to TRBD1 (6 bases). V shed 0 bases and J shed 3 bases, with 12 bases lying between them. The CDR3 loop spans 16 amino acids. Germline V gene lookup returns CDR1 SGHTA and CDR2 FQGTGA.

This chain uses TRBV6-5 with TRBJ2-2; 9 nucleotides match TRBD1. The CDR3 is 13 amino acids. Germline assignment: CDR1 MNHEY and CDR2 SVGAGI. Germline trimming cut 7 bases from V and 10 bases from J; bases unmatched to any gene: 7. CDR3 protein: CASIQQGAEELFF. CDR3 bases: TGTGCCAGCATACAACAGGGGGCTGAGGAGCTGTTTTTT.

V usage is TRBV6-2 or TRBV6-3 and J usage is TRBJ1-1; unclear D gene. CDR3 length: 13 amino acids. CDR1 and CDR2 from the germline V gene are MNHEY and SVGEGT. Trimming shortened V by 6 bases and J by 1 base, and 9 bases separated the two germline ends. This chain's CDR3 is CASSKTRNTEAFF. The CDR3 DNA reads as TGTGCCAGCAGCAAAACAAGGAACACTGAAGCTTTCTTT.

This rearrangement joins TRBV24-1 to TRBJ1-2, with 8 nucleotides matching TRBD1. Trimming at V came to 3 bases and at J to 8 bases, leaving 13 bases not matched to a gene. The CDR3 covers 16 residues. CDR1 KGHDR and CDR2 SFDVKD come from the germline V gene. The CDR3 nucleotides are TGTGCCACCAGTGATGGCTGGGCAGGGGGCCTTTACGGCTACACCTTC. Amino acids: CATSDGWAGGLYGYTF.

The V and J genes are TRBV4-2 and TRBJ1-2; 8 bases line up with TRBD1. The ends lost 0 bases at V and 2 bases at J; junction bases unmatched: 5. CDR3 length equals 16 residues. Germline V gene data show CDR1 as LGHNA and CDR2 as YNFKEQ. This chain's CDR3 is CASSQDRTGLNYGYTF. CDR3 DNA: TGTGCCAGCAGCCAAGATAGGACAGGGTTAAACTATGGCTACACCTTC.

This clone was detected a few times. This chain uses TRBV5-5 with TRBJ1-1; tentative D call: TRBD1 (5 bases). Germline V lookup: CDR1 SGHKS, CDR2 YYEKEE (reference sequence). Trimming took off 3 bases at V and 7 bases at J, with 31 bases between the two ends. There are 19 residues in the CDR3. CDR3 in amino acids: CASSSSDLEGHYNVLEAFF. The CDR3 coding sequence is TGTGCCAGCAGCTCTTCCGACCTGGAGGGGCACTATAATGTGCTTGAAGCTTTCTTT.

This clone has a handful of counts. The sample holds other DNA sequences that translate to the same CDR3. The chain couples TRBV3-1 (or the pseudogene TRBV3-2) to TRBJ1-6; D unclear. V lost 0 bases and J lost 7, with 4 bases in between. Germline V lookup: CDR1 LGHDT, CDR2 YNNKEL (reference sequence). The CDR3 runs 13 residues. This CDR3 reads CASSQDSNSPLHF. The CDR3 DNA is TGTGCCAGCAGCCAAGATTCGAATTCACCCCTCCACTTT.

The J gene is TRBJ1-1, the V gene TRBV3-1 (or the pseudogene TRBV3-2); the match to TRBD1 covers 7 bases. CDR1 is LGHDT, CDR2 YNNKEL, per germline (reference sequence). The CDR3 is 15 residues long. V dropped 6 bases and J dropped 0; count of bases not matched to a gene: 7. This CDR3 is CASSPDRPMNTEAFF. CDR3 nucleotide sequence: TGTGCCAGCAGTCCGGACAGGCCCATGAACACTGAAGCTTTCTTT.

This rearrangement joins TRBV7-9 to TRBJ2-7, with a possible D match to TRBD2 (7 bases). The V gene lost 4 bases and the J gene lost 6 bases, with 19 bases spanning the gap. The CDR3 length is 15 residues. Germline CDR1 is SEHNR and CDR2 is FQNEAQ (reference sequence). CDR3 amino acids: CASSSEVHGGAEQYF. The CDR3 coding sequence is TGTGCCAGCAGCTCGGAAGTCCATGGGGGGGCCGAGCAGTACTTC. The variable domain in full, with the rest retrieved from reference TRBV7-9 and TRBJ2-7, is DTGVSQNPRHKITKRGQNVTFRCDPISEHNRLYWYRQTLGQGPEFLTYFQNEAQLEKSRLLSDRFSAERPKGSFSTLEIQRTEQGDSAMYLCASSSEVHGGAEQYFGPGTRLTVT.

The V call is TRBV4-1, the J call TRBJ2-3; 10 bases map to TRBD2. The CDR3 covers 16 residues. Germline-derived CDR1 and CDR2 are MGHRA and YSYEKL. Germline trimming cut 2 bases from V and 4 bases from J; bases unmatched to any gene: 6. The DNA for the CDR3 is TGCGCCAGCAGCCAACTAAGCGGGGGGGCATCAGATACGCAGTATTTT. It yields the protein CASSQLSGGASDTQYF.

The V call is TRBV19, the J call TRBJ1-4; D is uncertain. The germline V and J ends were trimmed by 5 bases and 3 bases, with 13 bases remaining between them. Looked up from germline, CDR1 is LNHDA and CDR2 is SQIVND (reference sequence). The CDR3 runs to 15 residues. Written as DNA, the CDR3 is TGTGCCAGTAGTTCCGGGTCCGGATCTAATGAAAAACTGTTTTTT. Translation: CASSSGSGSNEKLFF. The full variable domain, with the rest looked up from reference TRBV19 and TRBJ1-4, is DGGITQSPKYLFRKEGQNVTLSCEQNLNHDAMYWYRQDPGQGLRLIYYSQIVNDFQKGDIAEGYSVSREKKESFPLTVTSAQKNPTAFYLCASSSGSGSNEKLFFGSGTQLSVL.